These 10 T cell receptor beta chains were all obtained from the same sample, sequenced in a study of blood T cells in healthy people across ages. With a J-beta primer mix and a sample-barcoded 5' primer, a second PCR ran about 7 to 11 cycles. MiXCR, applied by TCRdb to the 5' RACE reads, yields one record per CDR3 protein. The repertoire holds about 680,000 distinct CDR3 sequences, with about 52% as singletons. Sequences were obtained from blood. These receptors all stem from a woman aged 55 to 70 in good health.

The J gene is TRBJ1-2, the V gene TRBV6-6; possible D gene TRBD1, 6 bases. Germline V gene data show CDR1 as MNHNY and CDR2 as SVGAGI (reference sequence). The CDR3 spans 14 residues. V was clipped by 6 bases and J by 2 bases, with 13 bases between them. In DNA form, the CDR3 reads TGTGCCAGCAGACCACAGGGAGTGAACTATGGCTACACCTTC. Translation: CASRPQGVNYGYTF.

The V call is TRBV20-1, the J call TRBJ2-1; no clear D gene. CDR1 and CDR2 (germline): DFQATT, SNEGSKA (reference sequence). The CDR3 runs to 14 residues. The V end was cut by 4 bases, the J end by 0 bases, with 10 bases between. The CDR3 coding sequence is TGCAGTGCTATAGACGGCTACTCCTACAATGAGCAGTTCTTC. Its translation: CSAIDGYSYNEQFF.

There are many counts of this clonotype. The V gene is TRBV10-3, the J gene TRBJ2-1; D is perhaps TRBD1 (5 bases). V was shortened by 0 bases and J by 7 bases, with 13 bases between the two germline ends. Germline V CDR1 and CDR2: ENHRY, SYGVKD. This CDR3 region has 15 residues. The CDR3: CAISESRQSKNEQFF. CDR3 bases: TGTGCCATCAGTGAGTCCAGACAGTCTAAGAATGAGCAGTTCTTC.

The V call is TRBV6-6, the J call TRBJ1-6, with 7 bases lining up with TRBD1. Germline loops: CDR1 MNHNY, CDR2 SVGAGI (reference sequence). V lost 0 bases to trimming and J lost 0 bases; unmatched junction nucleotides: 2. The CDR3 length is 17 residues. The CDR3 region has the DNA TGTGCCAGCAGTTACTCGGACAGGAGCTCCTATAATTCACCCCTCCACTTT. This codes for CASSYSDRSSYNSPLHF.

The rearrangement uses TRBV3-1 and TRBJ1-2; D is ambiguous. This CDR3 spans 12 amino acids. CDR1 is LGHDT, CDR2 YNNKEL, per germline (reference sequence). Trimming left V 1 base short and J 7 bases short, with 7 bases between. CDR3 in DNA: TGTGCCAGCAGCCAAGGAGTTCGTGGCTACACCTTC. As protein: CASSQGVRGYTF.

This clonotype was seen a single time. The chain has TRBV4-3 and TRBJ2-2; D is unresolved. The germline V gene encodes CDR1 LGHNA and CDR2 YSLEER. This CDR3 region has 17 residues. Trimming removed 2 bases at V and 1 base at J, with 14 bases between. CDR3 DNA sequence: TGCGCCAGCAGCCAATCCCCCTTAACGGGGAACACCGGGGAGCTGTTTTTT. It encodes CASSQSPLTGNTGELFF.

The table lists this clonotype with a few counts. The V gene is TRBV7-2, the J gene TRBJ1-2; no clear D gene. The CDR3 runs to 13 residues. The V gene lost 5 bases and the J gene lost 1 base, with 8 bases spanning the gap. CDR1 is SGHTA, CDR2 FQGNSA, per germline. In DNA, the CDR3 is TGTGCCAGCAGCGTAGACAATAACTATGGCTACACCTTC. Protein product: CASSVDNNYGYTF. The full variable domain, in which reference TRBV7-2 and TRBJ1-2 provide the parts outside the CDR3, is GAGVSQSPSNKVTEKGKDVELRCDPISGHTALYWYRQSLGQGLEFLIYFQGNSAPDKSGLPSDRFSAERTGGSVSTLTIQRTQQEDSAVYLCASSVDNNYGYTFGSGTRLTVV.

The J gene is TRBJ2-1, the V gene TRBV10-3; 8 bases fit TRBD2. Germline assignment: CDR1 ENHRY and CDR2 SYGVKD. The V and J ends lost 4 bases and 10 bases, in that order; junction bases with no gene match: 12. The CDR3 is made up of 15 amino acids. The DNA for the CDR3 is TGTGCCATCAGTGGGAGCGGGAGCTCGGGGGGCGAGCAGTTCTTC. Its translation: CAISGSGSSGGEQFF.

The chain carries TRBV11-2 and TRBJ2-1; D might be TRBD2 (5 bases). The CDR3 length is 17 residues. The germline CDR1 and CDR2 sequences are SGHAT and FQNNGV. Trimming removed 5 bases at V and 0 bases at J, with 17 bases between. The chain's CDR3 is CASSLRPAADSYNEQFF. The DNA of the CDR3 is TGTGCCAGCAGCCTAAGACCAGCGGCCGACTCCTACAATGAGCAGTTCTTC.

Here the CDR3 reads CSAREDRDNQPQHF. The DNA of the CDR3 is TGCAGTGCTAGAGAGGACAGAGACAATCAGCCCCAGCATTTT. This rearrangement joins TRBV20-1 to TRBJ1-5; a weak D match, TRBD1 (6 bases). CDR1 is DFQATT and CDR2 is SNEGSKA in the germline V gene (reference sequence). Trimming removed 0 bases from V and 3 bases from J, with 9 bases in between. The CDR3 contains 14 residues.